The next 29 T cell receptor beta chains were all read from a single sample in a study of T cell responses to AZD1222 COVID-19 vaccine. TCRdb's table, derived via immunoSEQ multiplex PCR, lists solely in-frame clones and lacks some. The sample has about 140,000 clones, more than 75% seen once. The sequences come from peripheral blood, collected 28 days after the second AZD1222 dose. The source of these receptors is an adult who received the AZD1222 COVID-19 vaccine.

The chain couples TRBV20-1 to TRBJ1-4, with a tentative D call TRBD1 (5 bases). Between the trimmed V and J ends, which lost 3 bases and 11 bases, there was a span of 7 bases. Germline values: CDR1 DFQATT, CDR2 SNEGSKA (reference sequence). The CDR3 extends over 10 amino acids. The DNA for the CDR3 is TGCAGTGCTAGGGGGGTCAAACTGTTTTTT. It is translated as CSARGVKLFF.

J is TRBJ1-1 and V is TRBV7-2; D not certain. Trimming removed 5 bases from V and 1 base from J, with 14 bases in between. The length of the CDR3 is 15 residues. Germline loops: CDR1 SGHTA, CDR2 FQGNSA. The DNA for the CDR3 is TGTGCCAGCAGCCTCCCCCTAGGGCGGAACACTGAAGCTTTCTTT. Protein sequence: CASSLPLGRNTEAFF.

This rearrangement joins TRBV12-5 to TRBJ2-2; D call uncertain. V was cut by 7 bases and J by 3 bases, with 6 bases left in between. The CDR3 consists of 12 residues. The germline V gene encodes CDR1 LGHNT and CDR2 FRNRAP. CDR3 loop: CASAIDTGELFF. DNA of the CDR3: TGTGCTAGTGCCATAGACACCGGGGAGCTGTTTTTT.

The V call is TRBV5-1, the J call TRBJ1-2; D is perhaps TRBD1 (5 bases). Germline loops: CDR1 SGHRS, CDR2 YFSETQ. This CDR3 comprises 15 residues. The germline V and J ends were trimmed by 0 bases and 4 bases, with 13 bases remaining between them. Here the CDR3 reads CASSLALGGGYGYTF. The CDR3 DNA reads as TGCGCCAGCAGCTTGGCCTTGGGGGGAGGCTATGGCTACACCTTC.

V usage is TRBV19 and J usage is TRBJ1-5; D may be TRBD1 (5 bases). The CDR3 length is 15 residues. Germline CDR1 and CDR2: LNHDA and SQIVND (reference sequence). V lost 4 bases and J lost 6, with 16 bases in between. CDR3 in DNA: TGTGCCAGTAGTAAACGACGGGACGGCACTCAGCCCCAGCATTTT. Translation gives CASSKRRDGTQPQHF.

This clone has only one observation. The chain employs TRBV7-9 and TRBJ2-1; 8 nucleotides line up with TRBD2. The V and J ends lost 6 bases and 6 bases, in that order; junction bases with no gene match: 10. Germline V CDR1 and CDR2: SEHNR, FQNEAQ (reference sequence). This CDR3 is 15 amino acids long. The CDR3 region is CASRRTSININEQFF. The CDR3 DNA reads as TGTGCCAGCAGACGGACTAGCATTAATATCAATGAGCAGTTCTTC.

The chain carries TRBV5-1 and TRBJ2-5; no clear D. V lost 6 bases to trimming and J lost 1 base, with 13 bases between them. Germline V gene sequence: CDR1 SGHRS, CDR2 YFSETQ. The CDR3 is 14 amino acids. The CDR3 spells CASTAGSTQETQYF. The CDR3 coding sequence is TGCGCCAGCACCGCCGGGTCAACCCAAGAGACCCAGTACTTC.

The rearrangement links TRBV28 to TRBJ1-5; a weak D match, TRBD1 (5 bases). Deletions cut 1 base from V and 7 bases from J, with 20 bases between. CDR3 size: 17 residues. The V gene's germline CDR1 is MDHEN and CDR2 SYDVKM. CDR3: CASSLYSAGGSNQPQHF. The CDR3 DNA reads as TGTGCCAGCAGTTTATATTCGGCGGGGGGTTCGAACCAGCCCCAGCATTTT.

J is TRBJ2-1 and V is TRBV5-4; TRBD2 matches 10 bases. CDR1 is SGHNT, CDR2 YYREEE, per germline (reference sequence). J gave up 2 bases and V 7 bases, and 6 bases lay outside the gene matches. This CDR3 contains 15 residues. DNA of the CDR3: TGTGCCAGCGGGGCTAGCGGGGGTGCCTACAATGAGCAGTTCTTC. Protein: CASGASGGAYNEQFF.

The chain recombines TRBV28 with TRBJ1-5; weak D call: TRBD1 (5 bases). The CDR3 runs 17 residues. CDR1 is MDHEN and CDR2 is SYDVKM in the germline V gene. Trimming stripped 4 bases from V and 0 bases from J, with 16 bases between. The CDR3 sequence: CASSSPATDPSNQPQHF. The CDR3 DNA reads TGTGCCAGCAGTTCCCCTGCGACAGACCCTAGCAATCAGCCCCAGCATTTT.

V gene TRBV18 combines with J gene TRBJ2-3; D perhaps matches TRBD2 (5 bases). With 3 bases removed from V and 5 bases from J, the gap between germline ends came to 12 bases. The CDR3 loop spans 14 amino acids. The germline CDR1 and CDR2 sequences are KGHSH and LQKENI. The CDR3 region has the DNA TGTGCCAGCTCACCCGGGCTCGCGGGAGATACGCAGTATTTT. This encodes CASSPGLAGDTQYF.

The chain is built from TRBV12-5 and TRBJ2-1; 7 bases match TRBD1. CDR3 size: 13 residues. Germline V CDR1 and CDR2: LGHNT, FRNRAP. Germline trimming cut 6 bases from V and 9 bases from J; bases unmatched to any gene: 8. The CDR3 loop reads CASGGDSYGEQFF. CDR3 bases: TGTGCTAGTGGGGGGGACAGTTATGGTGAGCAGTTCTTC.

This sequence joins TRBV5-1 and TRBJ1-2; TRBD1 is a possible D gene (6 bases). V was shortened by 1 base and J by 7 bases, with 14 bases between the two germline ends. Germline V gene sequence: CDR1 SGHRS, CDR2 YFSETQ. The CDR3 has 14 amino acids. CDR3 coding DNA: TGCGCCAGCAGCTTGTCGTCGGGGGCGGTTGGCTACACCTTC. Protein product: CASSLSSGAVGYTF.

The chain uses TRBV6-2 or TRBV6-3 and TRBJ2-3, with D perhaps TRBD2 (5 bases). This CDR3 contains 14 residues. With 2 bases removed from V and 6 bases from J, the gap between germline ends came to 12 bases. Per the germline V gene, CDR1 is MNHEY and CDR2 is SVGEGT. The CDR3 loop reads CASSYGLSGDTQYF. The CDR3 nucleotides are TGTGCCAGCAGTTACGGGCTTTCGGGGGATACGCAGTATTTT.

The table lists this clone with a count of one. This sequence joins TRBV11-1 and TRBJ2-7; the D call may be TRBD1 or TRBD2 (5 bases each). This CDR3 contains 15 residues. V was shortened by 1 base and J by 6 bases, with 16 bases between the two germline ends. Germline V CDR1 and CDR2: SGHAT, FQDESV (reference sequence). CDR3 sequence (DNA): TGTGCCAGCAGCTTAGGGGACGCTTCGGGATCCGAGCAGTACTTC. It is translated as CASSLGDASGSEQYF.

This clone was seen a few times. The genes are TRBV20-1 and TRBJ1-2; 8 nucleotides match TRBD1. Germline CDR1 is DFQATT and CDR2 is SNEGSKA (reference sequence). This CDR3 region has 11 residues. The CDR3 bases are TGCAGACGACAGGGGTTTGATGGCTACACCTTC. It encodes CRRQGFDGYTF.

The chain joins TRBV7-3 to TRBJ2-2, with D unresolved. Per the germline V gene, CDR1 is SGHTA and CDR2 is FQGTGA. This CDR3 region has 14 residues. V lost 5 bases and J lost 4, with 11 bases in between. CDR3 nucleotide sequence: TGTGCCAGCAGCACCGGGCCTCGCACCGGGGAGCTGTTTTTT. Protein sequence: CASSTGPRTGELFF.

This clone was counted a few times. The CDR3 here is CASSLVGGSYNSPLHF. The CDR3 nucleotides are TGTGCCAGCAGCTTAGTAGGGGGCTCCTATAATTCACCCCTCCACTTT. V gene TRBV7-9 combines with J gene TRBJ1-6; tentative D call: TRBD1 (6 bases). Deletions cut 1 base from V and 0 bases from J, with 7 bases between. The CDR3 is made up of 16 amino acids. The germline CDR1 and CDR2 sequences are SEHNR and FQNEAQ (reference sequence).

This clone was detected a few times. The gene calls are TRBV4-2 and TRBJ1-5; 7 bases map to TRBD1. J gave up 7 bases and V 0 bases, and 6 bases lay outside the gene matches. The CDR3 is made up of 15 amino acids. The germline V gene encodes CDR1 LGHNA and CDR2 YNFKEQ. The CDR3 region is CASSQEEQGGQPQHF. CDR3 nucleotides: TGTGCCAGCAGCCAAGAAGAGCAGGGGGGGCAGCCCCAGCATTTT.

CDR3 sequence (DNA): TGTGCCAGCAGCGTAGGATTAGGACAGAACACAGATACGCAGTATTTT. Translating gives CASSVGLGQNTDTQYF. The V call is TRBV9, the J call TRBJ2-3; D may be TRBD1 (6 bases). The CDR3 contains 16 residues. The germline V gene encodes CDR1 SGDLS and CDR2 YYNGEE. Trimming removed 0 bases at V and 2 bases at J, with 13 bases between.

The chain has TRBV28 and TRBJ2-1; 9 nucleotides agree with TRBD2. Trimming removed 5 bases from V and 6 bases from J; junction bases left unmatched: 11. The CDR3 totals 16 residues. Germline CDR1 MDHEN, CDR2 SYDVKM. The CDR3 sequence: CASSQAGGPKGNEQFF. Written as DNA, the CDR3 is TGTGCCAGCAGTCAAGCGGGGGGCCCAAAAGGCAATGAGCAGTTCTTC.

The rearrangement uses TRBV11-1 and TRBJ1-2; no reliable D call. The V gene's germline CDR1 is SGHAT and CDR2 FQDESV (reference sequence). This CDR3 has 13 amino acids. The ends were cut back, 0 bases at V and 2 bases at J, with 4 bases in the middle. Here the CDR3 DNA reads TGTGCCAGCAGCTTAGCAGGGAACTATGGCTACACCTTC. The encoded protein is CASSLAGNYGYTF.

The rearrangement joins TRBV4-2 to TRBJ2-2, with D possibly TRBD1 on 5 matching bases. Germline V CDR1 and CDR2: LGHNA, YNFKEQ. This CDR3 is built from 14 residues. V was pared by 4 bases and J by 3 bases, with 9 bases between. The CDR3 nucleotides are TGTGCCAGCAGCCCACAGGAGTACACCGGGGAGCTGTTTTTT. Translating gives CASSPQEYTGELFF.

CDR3 nucleotides: TGCGCCAGCAGCCAAACCGGGGGGCAGGACACCGGGGAGCTGTTTTTT. This sequence encodes CASSQTGGQDTGELFF. V gene TRBV4-3 combines with J gene TRBJ2-2, with TRBD2 as a possible D gene (7 bases). The CDR3 spans 16 residues. Deletions cut 2 bases from V and 3 bases from J, with 13 bases between. Germline CDR1 reads LGHNA; CDR2 reads YSLEER.

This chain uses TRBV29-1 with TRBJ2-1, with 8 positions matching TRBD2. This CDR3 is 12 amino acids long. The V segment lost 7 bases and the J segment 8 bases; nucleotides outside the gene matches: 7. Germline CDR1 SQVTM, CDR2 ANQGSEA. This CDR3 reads CSARGAGDEQFF. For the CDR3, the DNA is TGCAGCGCCCGGGGAGCGGGAGATGAGCAGTTCTTC.

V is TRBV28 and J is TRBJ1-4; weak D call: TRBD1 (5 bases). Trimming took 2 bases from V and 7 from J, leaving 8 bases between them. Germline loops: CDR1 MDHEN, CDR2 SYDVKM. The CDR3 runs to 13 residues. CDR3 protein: CASSLRGFEKLFF. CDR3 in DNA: TGTGCCAGCAGTTTAAGGGGATTTGAAAAACTGTTTTTT.

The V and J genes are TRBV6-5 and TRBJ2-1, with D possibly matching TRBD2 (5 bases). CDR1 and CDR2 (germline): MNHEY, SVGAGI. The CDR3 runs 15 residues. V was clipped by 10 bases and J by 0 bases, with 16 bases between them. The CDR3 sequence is CATPISGSSYNEQFF. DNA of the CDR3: TGTGCCACGCCCATAAGCGGCAGCTCCTACAATGAGCAGTTCTTC.

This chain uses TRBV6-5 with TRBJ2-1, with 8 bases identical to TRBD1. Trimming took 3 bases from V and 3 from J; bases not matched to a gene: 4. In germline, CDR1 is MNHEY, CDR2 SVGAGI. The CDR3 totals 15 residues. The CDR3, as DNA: TGTGCCAGCAGTTATAGACAGGGGCTCTACAATGAGCAGTTCTTC. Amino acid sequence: CASSYRQGLYNEQFF.

CDR3 coding DNA: TGTGCCAGCCGGCCTCACACAGGGATGAACACTGAAGCTTTCTTT. Encoded protein: CASRPHTGMNTEAFF. The chain combines TRBV27 with TRBJ1-1, with a possible D match to TRBD1 (6 bases). The V end lost 8 bases, the J end lost 0 bases, and 16 bases lay between the germline ends. In germline, CDR1 is MNHEY, CDR2 SMNVEV (reference sequence). The CDR3 is 15 residues long.